This paragraph covers one TCR beta chain sequence. Its antigen is currently unknown. Between the trimmed V and J ends, which lost 0 bases and 6 bases, there was a span of 11 bases. The CDR3 has 14 amino acids. The germline gives CDR1 MNHNY, CDR2 SVGAGI (reference sequence). The record originates from a study of T cell repertoires in cytomegalovirus infection. Overall study context: HLA-B-restricted CMV epitopes that are well studied, plus recently identified HLA-C-restricted ones, were used by the study. Indications of both CMV infection and matching HLA type were provided by public TCR beta signatures.

Study-wide results and limits: Adding up the frequency of public TCR beta families identified people who carried CMV plus the relevant HLA.

TCRdb itself ran the reads through MiXCR, one entry per CDR3 protein. Of under 350,000 distinct CDR3 sequences listed, under 25% were seen once; the top ten hold roughly 19%. This sequence originates from a human donor in good health (CMV status not recorded). Some clones in this sample may be carry-over from other donors' samples. The chain has TRBV6-6 and TRBJ1-2, with D possibly being TRBD1 (6 bases). The sample was cultured PBMCs, taken from culture after CMV antigen stimulation. The DNA of the CDR3 is TGTGCCAGCAGTTACTCGTACAGGGACCATGGCTACACCTTC. It translates to CASSYSYRDHGYTF.